These 17 T cell receptor beta chains share one sample of origin, sequenced in a study of T cells in Graves' hyperthyroidism and ophthalmopathy. The TCR beta CDR3 regions underwent amplification using RNA transcripts as the source. Primed by the HTBI set, a first-round RT-PCR was run on the TCR CDR3. TCRdb processed the multiplex PCR reads anew with MiXCR; each CDR3 protein has one entry. The sample has 730,000 or so distinct CDR3 sequences, roughly a sixth seen once. The specimen sequenced was blood. These receptors were obtained from a woman aged 50 to 65 with Graves' hyperthyroidism that later progressed to Graves' ophthalmopathy.

The V gene is TRBV7-8, the J gene TRBJ1-2; 8 bases fit TRBD1. Germline lookup yields CDR1 SGHVS and CDR2 FQNEAQ. The CDR3 has 17 residues. Losses at the gene ends were 5 bases for V and 1 base for J; bases not matched to a gene: 12. CDR3 sequence: CASSKDRAPLFNYGYTF. DNA of the CDR3: TGTGCCAGCAGCAAGGACAGGGCCCCCTTATTTAACTATGGCTACACCTTC.

This clonotype was counted between two and nine times. The rearrangement links TRBV4-1 to TRBJ2-5; no clear D. V lost 1 base to trimming and J lost 2 bases, with 5 bases between them. The CDR3 has 13 amino acids. Germline V gives CDR1 MGHRA, CDR2 YSYEKL. This CDR3 is CASSQAFQETQYF. The CDR3 DNA reads TGCGCCAGCAGCCAAGCGTTTCAAGAGACCCAGTACTTC.

The chain uses TRBV7-9 and TRBJ2-2, with 8 positions matching TRBD1. Germline V gene lookup returns CDR1 SEHNR and CDR2 FQNEAQ (reference sequence). Unmatched junction bases numbered 6, after V lost 5 bases and J lost 1 base. This CDR3 is 16 amino acids long. The CDR3 DNA sequence: TGTGCCAGCAGCCCTTACGGACAGGGGAACACCGGGGAGCTGTTTTTT. It encodes CASSPYGQGNTGELFF.

This clonotype was detected only a few times. CDR3 sequence: CASRERGQLNQPQHF. CDR3 sequence (DNA): TGTGCCAGCAGGGAGAGGGGACAGTTGAATCAGCCCCAGCATTTT. V and J are TRBV6-1 and TRBJ1-5, with 7 bases that match TRBD1. CDR3 size: 15 residues. Germline CDR1 reads MNHNS; CDR2 reads SASEGT. V lost 6 bases to trimming and J lost 4 bases; unmatched junction nucleotides: 9.

The chain couples TRBV20-1 to TRBJ1-3; TRBD1 is a possible D gene (6 bases). Germline assignment: CDR1 DFQATT and CDR2 SNEGSKA (reference sequence). The CDR3 extends over 16 amino acids. Between the trimmed V and J ends, which lost 4 bases and 2 bases, there was a span of 18 bases. In DNA form, the CDR3 reads TGCAGTGCTATTGACAGGTGGGGAGAGACTGGAAACACCATATATTTT. As protein: CSAIDRWGETGNTIYF.

The genes are TRBV4-1 and TRBJ1-1, with D unresolved. Deletions cut 0 bases from V and 3 bases from J, with 11 bases between. Germline V gene sequence: CDR1 MGHRA, CDR2 YSYEKL. This CDR3 comprises 15 residues. The CDR3 is CASSQDGRDDTEAFF. Here the CDR3 DNA reads TGCGCCAGCAGCCAAGATGGGAGAGACGACACTGAAGCTTTCTTT.

The chain recombines TRBV15 with TRBJ2-7; possibly TRBD1 for D (6 bases). Germline-derived CDR1 and CDR2 are LNHNV and YYDKDF (reference sequence). The CDR3 is made up of 14 amino acids. Trimming pared 3 bases from V and 2 bases from J, leaving 11 bases between. The CDR3: CATSRQGRTYEQYF. CDR3 DNA: TGTGCCACCAGCAGGCAGGGGCGAACCTACGAGCAGTACTTC.

The chain carries TRBV4-1 and TRBJ2-1, with 9 bases matching TRBD2. Looked up from germline, CDR1 is MGHRA and CDR2 is YSYEKL. Trimming removed 6 bases from V and 6 bases from J; junction bases left unmatched: 9. This CDR3 spans 15 amino acids. The CDR3 loop reads CASRTERGVSNEQFF. In DNA form, the CDR3 reads TGCGCCAGCAGAACAGAGCGGGGGGTCTCCAATGAGCAGTTCTTC.

The J gene is TRBJ1-1, the V gene TRBV7-9; D is possibly TRBD1 (5 bases). Germline assignment: CDR1 SEHNR and CDR2 FQNEAQ (reference sequence). CDR3 length: 13 residues. V was shortened by 6 bases and J by 7 bases, with 15 bases between the two germline ends. CDR3 residues: CASRKQDSVEAFF. For the CDR3, the DNA is TGTGCCAGCAGAAAACAAGACAGCGTTGAAGCTTTCTTT. Full variable domain (rest looked up from reference TRBV7-9 and TRBJ1-1): DTGVSQNPRHKITKRGQNVTFRCDPISEHNRLYWYRQTLGQGPEFLTYFQNEAQLEKSRLLSDRFSAERPKGSFSTLEIQRTEQGDSAMYLCASRKQDSVEAFFGQGTRLTVV.

This chain uses TRBV10-3 with TRBJ1-1, with 7 bases aligning to TRBD1. The germline CDR1 and CDR2 sequences are ENHRY and SYGVKD. Trimming removed 6 bases from V and 4 bases from J; junction bases left unmatched: 8. The CDR3 is 14 amino acids. CDR3 nucleotides: TGTGCCATCAGCTACTCAACAGGGGCCACTGAAGCTTTCTTT. It yields the protein CAISYSTGATEAFF.

The J gene is TRBJ1-5, the V gene TRBV20-1; TRBD1 matches 8 bases. This CDR3 region has 15 residues. Germline loops: CDR1 DFQATT, CDR2 SNEGSKA (reference sequence). The junction had 5 bases not matched to a gene; V was cut back by 3 bases and J by 1 base. In DNA form, the CDR3 reads TGCAGTGCTAGCCTCAGGGGGCAAAGCAATCAGCCCCAGCATTTT. Translating gives CSASLRGQSNQPQHF.

The J gene is TRBJ2-5, the V gene TRBV9; TRBD1 matches at 7 bases. Per the germline V gene, CDR1 is SGDLS and CDR2 is YYNGEE. Losses at the gene ends were 3 bases for V and 2 bases for J; bases not matched to a gene: 4. The CDR3 covers 14 residues. The CDR3 sequence is CASSADREQETQYF. In DNA, the CDR3 is TGTGCCAGCAGCGCAGACAGGGAACAAGAGACCCAGTACTTC.

At least ten counts were recorded for this clonotype. The rearrangement links TRBV6-5 to TRBJ1-1; a possible D gene is TRBD1 (5 bases). There are 16 residues in the CDR3. Trimming removed 2 bases at V and 1 base at J, with 14 bases between. Germline-derived CDR1 and CDR2 are MNHEY and SVGAGI. The CDR3 DNA follows: TGTGCCAGCAGTTACCCCCTGGACATCTCGAACACTGAAGCTTTCTTT. It codes for CASSYPLDISNTEAFF.

The CDR3 spells CASSPGQFISTDTQYF. In nucleotides, the CDR3 is TGTGCCAGCAGCCCCGGACAGTTTATTAGCACAGATACGCAGTATTTT. The chain is built from TRBV7-6 and TRBJ2-3, with TRBD1 as a possible D gene (6 bases). This CDR3 comprises 16 residues. V was cut by 5 bases and J by 0 bases, with 15 bases left in between. The germline gives CDR1 SGHVS, CDR2 FNYEAQ.

Notes on this clonotype: A read error may be the cause here, since a much bigger clone is one base away. The chain combines TRBV11-2 with TRBJ1-6, with TRBD1 as a possible D gene (5 bases). The CDR3 totals 16 residues. Germline loops: CDR1 SGHAT, CDR2 FQNNGV. Here the CDR3 DNA reads TGTGCCAGCAGCTTAGGGGGGGGTAACTATAATTCACTCCTCCACTTT. It is translated as CASSLGGGNYNSLLHF.

The V call is TRBV24-1, the J call TRBJ1-1; TRBD1 is a possible D gene (6 bases). Trimming took off 3 bases at V and 3 bases at J, with 16 bases between the two ends. CDR3 length equals 16 residues. Germline CDR1 KGHDR, CDR2 SFDVKD. CDR3 protein: CATSDGVGGWYTEAFF. CDR3 sequence (DNA): TGTGCCACCAGTGATGGGGTGGGGGGCTGGTACACTGAAGCTTTCTTT.

This clonotype occurred a few times. The rearrangement joins TRBV6-1 to TRBJ1-2; D not resolved. Trimming took off 6 bases at V and 2 bases at J, with 19 bases between the two ends. The CDR3 runs to 16 residues. Germline V gives CDR1 MNHNS, CDR2 SASEGT. The CDR3 DNA follows: TGTGCCAGCAGCCCAACTGATCCGGTTCGCAACTATGGCTACACCTTC. As protein: CASSPTDPVRNYGYTF.